Listed below are T cell receptor beta chains from one sample, sequenced in a study of blood T cell repertoires in COVID-19. The data were produced by immunoSEQ multiplex PCR, yet TCRdb's version contains in-frame clones alone and is incomplete. The sample includes more than 130,000 clones, more than 80% of them seen just once. Sample: peripheral blood. Every receptor here comes from a woman of 80 years or more in a cohort sampled during active or convalescent COVID-19. CDR3s include the opening cysteine and the closing phenylalanine or tryptophan. D genes are given only for firm matches. For some rows the clone size is stated as once, few or many, or as a class when expanded; others skip it.

CSASVGAAQHF TGCAGTGCTTCCGTGGGGGCAGCCCAGCATTTT TRBV20-1 . TRBJ1-5 .
CASSVDRMGYSQPQHF TGTGCCAGCAGCGTGGACAGGATGGGGTACTCTCAGCCCCAGCATTTT TRBV9 . TRBJ1-5 TRBD1
CASSPGINTGELFF TGTGCCAGCAGCCCCGGGATCAACACCGGGGAGCTGTTTTTT TRBV14 few TRBJ2-2 .
CAWKSGSPLHF TGTGCCTGGAAAAGCGGTTCACCCCTCCACTTT TRBV30 few TRBJ1-6 .
CASSRGTSGRLETQYF TGTGCCAGCAGCCGGGGGACTAGCGGGAGATTAGAGACCCAGTACTTC TRBV3-1/TRBV3-2 . TRBJ2-5 TRBD2
CASSAWTGVTGELFF TGTGCCAGCAGCGCCTGGACAGGGGTCACCGGGGAGCTGTTTTTT TRBV9 . TRBJ2-2 TRBD1
CASSPRTGQSQPQHF TGCGCCAGCAGCCCCCGGACAGGACAGTCTCAGCCCCAGCATTTT TRBV5-1 . TRBJ1-5 TRBD1
CASSLGGQGLMNTEAFF TGCGCCAGCAGCTTGGGGGGACAGGGGCTTATGAACACTGAAGCTTTCTTT TRBV5-1 . TRBJ1-1 TRBD1
CASSGQGRGFSSYNEQFF TGTGCCAGCAGCGGACAGGGGCGGGGATTCAGCTCCTACAATGAGCAGTTCTTC TRBV25-1 once TRBJ2-1 TRBD1
CASSSTGAGELFF TGTGCCAGCAGCTCGACAGGGGCCGGGGAGCTGTTTTTT TRBV11-3 . TRBJ2-2 TRBD1
CASSTGTGFYEQYF TGTGCCAGTAGTACCGGGACAGGATTCTACGAGCAGTACTTC TRBV19 . TRBJ2-7 TRBD1
CASSLEGADTQYF TGCGCCAGCAGCTTGGAGGGGGCAGATACGCAGTATTTT TRBV5-1 . TRBJ2-3 .
CASRARGNEQFF TGTGCCAGCAGAGCGCGGGGGAATGAGCAGTTCTTC TRBV6-5 . TRBJ2-1 TRBD2
CASSLQGGLNTEAFF TGTGCCAGCAGCTTACAGGGGGGCCTGAACACTGAAGCTTTCTTT TRBV7-3 . TRBJ1-1 TRBD1
CASSPGQSTNEKLFF TGTGCCAGTAGTCCAGGGCAGTCAACTAATGAAAAACTGTTTTTT TRBV19 . TRBJ1-4 .
CASSDSTGGMERAFF TGTGCCAGCAGTGACTCGACAGGGGGGATGGAGCGAGCTTTCTTT TRBV6-5 . TRBJ1-1 TRBD1
CASSLYGQGDVYGYTF TGTGCCAGCAGCCTCTACGGACAGGGTGACGTCTATGGCTACACCTTC TRBV7-3 . TRBJ1-2 TRBD1
CASSIKTGTYGYTF TGTGCCAGTAGTATCAAGACAGGGACCTATGGCTACACCTTC TRBV19 . TRBJ1-2 TRBD1
CASAKDISTGTDNSPLHF TGTGCCAGCGCAAAAGACATCTCCACCGGGACAGATAATTCACCCCTCCACTTT TRBV9 . TRBJ1-6 TRBD1
CASSFLVGGYGYTF TGTGCCAGCAGCTTCCTGGTAGGGGGCTATGGCTACACCTTC TRBV5-6 . TRBJ1-2 .
CASSLGRQGISRAFF TGTGCCAGCAGCTTAGGACGACAGGGGATTAGTAGAGCTTTCTTT TRBV7-9 . TRBJ1-1 TRBD1
CASRRTTLRNEQFF TGTGCCAGCAGAAGGACTACTTTGAGGAATGAGCAGTTCTTC TRBV2 . TRBJ2-1 .
CASSIEVVRGLNTEAFF TGTGCCAGTAGTATAGAGGTTGTTCGGGGTTTGAACACTGAAGCTTTCTTT TRBV19 few TRBJ1-1 .
CASRGVTDSYNSPLHF TGTGCCAGCCGGGGGGTTACAGATTCCTATAATTCACCCCTCCACTTT TRBV3-1/TRBV3-2 . TRBJ1-6 .
CASSRQGIAQPQHF TGTGCCAGCAGTCGACAGGGGATCGCTCAGCCCCAGCATTTT TRBV6-5 . TRBJ1-5 TRBD1
CASSAYRGGVYNEQFF TGTGCCAGCAGCGCATATCGGGGGGGCGTCTACAATGAGCAGTTCTTC TRBV9 . TRBJ2-1 TRBD2
CASSPRTWTGAQAFF TGTGCCAGCAGCCCCCGGACCTGGACAGGGGCCCAAGCTTTCTTT TRBV7-2 . TRBJ1-1 TRBD1
CASTPRQGLTDIQYF TGTGCCAGCACCCCGAGACAGGGACTGACAGACATTCAGTACTTC TRBV6-5 . TRBJ2-4 .
CASSIFYLGPNYGYTF TGTGCCAGTAGTATCTTCTACCTTGGGCCCAACTATGGCTACACCTTC TRBV19 . TRBJ1-2 .
CASSRQVNEKLFF TGTGCCAGCTCTCGACAGGTTAATGAAAAACTGTTTTTT TRBV18 few TRBJ1-4 .
CASSPVDRRFNQPQHF TGTGCCAGCAGCCCGGTGGACAGGCGTTTCAATCAGCCCCAGCATTTT TRBV7-8 . TRBJ1-5 TRBD1
CAIREGLPTDTQYF TGTGCCATCAGGGAGGGACTTCCCACAGATACGCAGTATTTT TRBV10-3 . TRBJ2-3 .
CASSKVGGRSGYTF TGTGCCAGCAGCAAAGTCGGGGGGCGGAGTGGCTACACCTTC TRBV21-1 . TRBJ1-2 .
CASSLGTATNEKLFF TGTGCCAGCAGCTTAGGGACAGCAACTAATGAAAAACTGTTTTTT TRBV11-2 . TRBJ1-4 .
CASKGLVLYEQYF TGTGCCAGCAAGGGACTAGTGTTATACGAGCAGTACTTC TRBV14 . TRBJ2-7 TRBD2
CASSFLRDRGLGANYGYTF TGTGCCAGCAGCTTTCTTAGGGACAGGGGGTTAGGAGCTAACTATGGCTACACCTTC TRBV7-2 . TRBJ1-2 TRBD1
CASSVSGINEQFF TGTGCCAGCTCAGTATCGGGAATCAATGAGCAGTTCTTC TRBV18 . TRBJ2-1 .
CASSEYWRGVSTDTQYF TGTGCCAGCAGTGAATACTGGCGGGGGGTAAGCACAGATACGCAGTATTTT TRBV25-1 . TRBJ2-3 TRBD2
CASSVGLSGVVDTQYF TGTGCCAGCAGCGTAGGACTTAGCGGGGTGGTAGATACGCAGTATTTT TRBV9 . TRBJ2-3 TRBD2
CASSLGGIRIYGYTF TGTGCCAGCAGCCTCGGAGGGATCAGAATCTATGGCTACACCTTC TRBV7-9 once TRBJ1-2 .
CASSLLTSGISDEQFF TGCGCCAGCAGCTTGCTCACTAGCGGGATCTCGGATGAGCAGTTCTTC TRBV5-1 . TRBJ2-1 TRBD2
CASSAPGQGSTEAFF TGTGCCAGCAGTGCTCCGGGACAGGGTAGCACTGAAGCTTTCTTT TRBV28 few TRBJ1-1 TRBD1
CASSQELQGLYGYTF TGCGCCAGCAGCCAAGAACTACAGGGCCTCTATGGCTACACCTTC TRBV4-3 . TRBJ1-2 .
CASSLIRPGSPLHF TGTGCCAGCAGTTTAATTCGGCCGGGTTCACCCCTCCACTTT TRBV28 . TRBJ1-6 .
CASSSRQATLQETQYF TGTGCCAGCAGCTCAAGACAGGCAACACTGCAAGAGACCCAGTACTTC TRBV5-5 . TRBJ2-5 .
CASSFRQGTEKLFF TGTGCCAGCAGCTTCAGACAGGGTACAGAAAAACTGTTTTTT TRBV28 few TRBJ1-4 TRBD1
CASRSGTGGYGYTF TGTGCCAGCAGATCCGGGACAGGGGGCTATGGCTACACCTTC TRBV25-1 . TRBJ1-2 TRBD1
CASSQDPFGGPFYGYTF TGTGCCAGCAGCCAAGACCCATTTGGAGGGCCCTTCTATGGCTACACCTTC TRBV7-9 . TRBJ1-2 .
CASSPTQTGRNEQFF TGCGCCAGCAGCCCAACCCAGACAGGGAGGAATGAGCAGTTCTTC TRBV5-1 few TRBJ2-1 .
CASSYSSSGLTEAFF TGTGCCAGCAGTTACTCGAGCTCAGGGCTTACTGAAGCTTTCTTT TRBV6-5 . TRBJ1-1 .
CASSQLFTGSPLHF TGTGCCAGCAGCCAATTGTTTACCGGTTCACCCCTCCACTTT TRBV16 few TRBJ1-6 .
CASRVQGAVLTEAFF TGTGCCAGCAGGGTACAGGGGGCGGTCCTCACTGAAGCTTTCTTT TRBV6-5 . TRBJ1-1 TRBD1
CASSFLHTEIQGPGGELFF TGTGCCAGCAGCTTTCTCCATACAGAGATACAGGGGCCTGGCGGGGAGCTGTTTTTT TRBV12-1 once TRBJ2-2 .
CASSFRVAGANVLTF TGTGCCAGCAGCTTCAGGGTCGCTGGGGCCAACGTCCTGACTTTC TRBV5-4 . TRBJ2-6 .
CASSPSRGRGPTDTQYF TGTGCCAGTAGTCCCAGCAGGGGGCGAGGCCCCACAGATACGCAGTATTTT TRBV19 . TRBJ2-3 TRBD1
CASSPNAGYNEQFF TGTGCCAGCTCACCAAACGCGGGCTACAATGAGCAGTTCTTC TRBV18 . TRBJ2-1 .
CASSSRAGGSYGYTF TGTGCCAGCAGTTCTCGCGCAGGGGGTTCCTATGGCTACACCTTC TRBV27 once TRBJ1-2 TRBD1
CASRGEELRSAEAFF TGTGCCAGCAGGGGGGAGGAGTTGCGGAGCGCTGAAGCTTTCTTT TRBV6-5 . TRBJ1-1 .
CASSLAWGSGEAKNIQYF TGTGCCAGCAGCTTAGCCTGGGGTAGCGGGGAGGCCAAAAACATTCAGTACTTC TRBV7-2 . TRBJ2-4 TRBD2
CASSPSGGRAEAFF TGTGCCAGCTCCCCCTCGGGGGGAAGGGCTGAAGCTTTCTTT TRBV18 once TRBJ1-1 .